One sample yielded the 20 T cell receptor beta chains listed below, sequenced in a study of blood T cell repertoires in COVID-19. Sequencing used immunoSEQ multiplex PCR; TCRdb keeps in-frame clones, though not all of them. The sample shows 200,000 to 250,000 clones, about four fifths of them seen only once. Sequences were obtained from peripheral blood. The receptors derive from a woman of 80 years or more with acute or convalescent COVID-19.

J is TRBJ2-7 and V is TRBV5-4; D might be TRBD1 (5 bases). V was pared by 0 bases and J by 0 bases, with 7 bases between. The CDR3 length is 14 residues. Germline CDR1 reads SGHNT; CDR2 reads YYREEE (reference sequence). CDR3 sequence: CASSLGGLSYEQYF. CDR3 nucleotides: TGTGCCAGCAGCTTGGGGGGCCTCTCCTACGAGCAGTACTTC.

The chain uses TRBV3-1 (or the pseudogene TRBV3-2) and TRBJ1-1; 8 bases match TRBD1. The CDR3 has 16 amino acids. V gave up 0 bases and J gave up 4 bases; unmatched junction bases: 7. In germline, CDR1 is LGHDT, CDR2 YNNKEL (reference sequence). This CDR3 reads CASSQDPGGLGTEAFF. The CDR3 nucleotides read TGTGCCAGCAGCCAAGACCCAGGGGGCCTGGGCACTGAAGCTTTCTTT.

Only a few counts were recorded for this clone. The genes are TRBV5-6 and TRBJ1-2; tentatively, D is TRBD1 (5 bases). The ends were cut back, 4 bases at V and 7 bases at J, with 14 bases in the middle. This CDR3 is 13 amino acids long. Germline values: CDR1 SGHDT, CDR2 YYEEEE. DNA for the CDR3: TGTGCCAGCAGCCCAGGGAAGGATCGTGGCTACACCTTC. Amino acids: CASSPGKDRGYTF.

The rearrangement uses TRBV3-1 (or the pseudogene TRBV3-2) and TRBJ1-1; D is undetermined. The CDR3 consists of 10 residues. In germline, CDR1 is LGHDT, CDR2 YNNKEL (reference sequence). The V end lost 4 bases, the J end lost 8 bases, and 5 bases lay between the germline ends. The CDR3 region has the DNA TGTGCCAGCAGCCCCGTGGAAGCTTTCTTT. This sequence encodes CASSPVEAFF.

The chain has TRBV30 and TRBJ2-5; the match to TRBD1 covers 8 bases. The CDR3 is 13 residues long. In germline, CDR1 is GTSNPN, CDR2 SVGIG (reference sequence). V lost 2 bases to trimming and J lost 4 bases; unmatched junction nucleotides: 3. The CDR3 DNA sequence: TGTGCCTGGAGTCCACAGGGGGGAGAGACCCAGTACTTC. Protein sequence: CAWSPQGGETQYF.

This sequence joins TRBV7-3 and TRBJ2-3, with 8 nucleotides matching TRBD1. The germline gives CDR1 SGHTA, CDR2 FQGTGA. With 1 base clipped from V and 4 bases from J, the junction kept 10 bases outside the gene matches. The CDR3 contains 17 residues. The CDR3 loop is CASSLMAPGTGSDTQYF. The CDR3 nucleotides read TGTGCCAGCAGCTTAATGGCCCCCGGGACAGGCTCAGATACGCAGTATTTT.

The chain links TRBV10-3 to TRBJ1-5, with D unclear. Trimming stripped 2 bases from V and 5 bases from J, with 7 bases between. The CDR3 is 13 amino acids. Germline assignment: CDR1 ENHRY and CDR2 SYGVKD. CDR3 amino acids: CAISERRDQPQHF. In DNA, the CDR3 is TGTGCCATCAGTGAGAGACGGGATCAGCCCCAGCATTTT.

The chain recombines TRBV6-2 or TRBV6-3 with TRBJ1-3, with D perhaps matching TRBD1 (6 bases). V was trimmed by 5 bases and J by 0 bases, leaving 11 bases between them. The CDR3 is 15 amino acids. Germline V lookup: CDR1 MNHEY, CDR2 SVGEGT. CDR3 amino acids: CASSPGQLSGNTIYF. In DNA, the CDR3 is TGTGCCAGCAGTCCAGGACAGCTCTCTGGAAACACCATATATTTT.

This clone has just a few counts. The chain combines TRBV9 with TRBJ1-2; weak D call: TRBD1 (5 bases). V was pared by 7 bases and J by 4 bases, with 17 bases between. Germline CDR1 SGDLS, CDR2 YYNGEE. This CDR3 has 14 residues. Written as DNA, the CDR3 is TGTGCCAGCTCCACAGACAGCTACTTCTATGGCTACACCTTC. Residues: CASSTDSYFYGYTF.

The chain couples TRBV5-5 to TRBJ1-1; D call uncertain. V lost 3 bases, J lost 11 bases, and 14 bases lay in between. CDR3 size: 12 residues. Germline-derived CDR1 and CDR2 are SGHKS and YYEKEE (reference sequence). CDR3 loop: CASSSPYRSAFF. In DNA, the CDR3 is TGTGCCAGCAGCTCGCCTTACCGGTCGGCTTTCTTT.

The chain links TRBV29-1 to TRBJ2-3; TRBD2 might be the D (6 bases). The CDR3 spans 13 residues. From germline, CDR1 is SQVTM and CDR2 ANQGSEA. Trimming stripped 5 bases from V and 2 bases from J, with 11 bases between. CDR3 loop: CSVPEGITDTQYF. CDR3 bases: TGCAGCGTTCCGGAGGGAATCACAGATACGCAGTATTTT.

This chain connects TRBV27 to TRBJ2-3; 13 nucleotides agree with TRBD2. The germline gives CDR1 MNHEY, CDR2 SMNVEV (reference sequence). J gave up 3 bases and V 5 bases, and 14 bases lay outside the gene matches. The CDR3 is 19 amino acids. The CDR3 nucleotides read TGTGCCAGCAGTCCAACTAGCGGGGGGGCCGGTGGTCTGACAGATACGCAGTATTTT. Translated, it gives CASSPTSGGAGGLTDTQYF.

The CDR3 is CAKGGCNYGYTF. The CDR3 DNA is TGTGCCAAAGGGGGCTGTAACTATGGCTACACCTTC. The chain employs TRBV24-1 and TRBJ1-2; the match to TRBD1 covers 7 bases. The CDR3 covers 12 residues. Germline V gives CDR1 KGHDR, CDR2 SFDVKD. V lost 11 bases and J lost 1; bases outside the gene matches: 3.

V gene TRBV10-3 combines with J gene TRBJ1-3, with TRBD1 as a possible D gene (6 bases). The CDR3 totals 12 residues. The germline gives CDR1 ENHRY, CDR2 SYGVKD. The germline V and J ends were trimmed by 9 bases and 0 bases, with 6 bases remaining between them. The CDR3 DNA follows: TGTGCCATACAGGGCTCTGGAAACACCATATATTTT. Amino acid sequence: CAIQGSGNTIYF.

This chain joins TRBV12-5 and TRBJ1-6, with TRBD1 as a possible D gene (6 bases). Trimming stripped 5 bases from V and 7 bases from J, with 18 bases between. CDR1 is LGHNT and CDR2 is FRNRAP in the germline V gene. The CDR3 is 16 amino acids. The CDR3 here is CASGKSTGLGNSPLHF. CDR3 sequence (DNA): TGTGCTAGTGGTAAATCGACAGGTCTTGGAAATTCACCCCTCCACTTT.

The chain uses TRBV4-1 and TRBJ1-3; no reliable D call. This CDR3 region has 15 residues. Per germline, CDR1 MGHRA and CDR2 YSYEKL. Trimming removed 2 bases at V and 0 bases at J, with 8 bases between. CDR3 DNA sequence: TGCGCCAGCAGCCAACTGCCGAGCTCTGGAAACACCATATATTTT. This codes for CASSQLPSSGNTIYF.

This clone has only a few counts. This chain connects TRBV28 to TRBJ1-2; tentative D call: TRBD1 (5 bases). Trimming stripped 4 bases from V and 8 bases from J, with 17 bases between. CDR1 is MDHEN, CDR2 SYDVKM, per germline. The CDR3 runs 14 residues. The CDR3 is CASSSPRGVGGYTF. The DNA for the CDR3 is TGTGCCAGCAGTTCTCCGCGGGGGGTGGGAGGCTACACCTTC.

The CDR3 nucleotides read TGTGCCAGCAGCTCCTATGACTCCTACGAGCAGTACTTC. As protein: CASSSYDSYEQYF. The chain employs TRBV5-4 and TRBJ2-7; D is ambiguous. Trimming removed 3 bases at V and 0 bases at J, with 7 bases between. The CDR3 has 13 amino acids. Germline V gene sequence: CDR1 SGHNT, CDR2 YYREEE (reference sequence).

The sample holds one count of this clone. This chain links TRBV5-1 with TRBJ1-3, with 7 nucleotides matching TRBD1. CDR3 size: 14 residues. The V segment lost 6 bases and the J segment 0 bases; nucleotides outside the gene matches: 3. Germline values: CDR1 SGHRS, CDR2 YFSETQ. DNA for the CDR3: TGCGCCAGCAAGGGACAGAGCTCTGGAAACACCATATATTTT. Translation gives CASKGQSSGNTIYF.

This clone appeared a few times. The chain carries TRBV5-5 and TRBJ1-1, with D possibly being TRBD1 (5 bases). V shed 1 base and J shed 6 bases, with 16 bases lying between them. This CDR3 contains 15 residues. Germline loops: CDR1 SGHKS, CDR2 YYEKEE (reference sequence). CDR3 residues: CASSLRSGEPAEAFF. CDR3 nucleotides: TGTGCCAGCAGCTTGAGGTCGGGGGAACCGGCTGAAGCTTTCTTT. The whole variable domain, filled in from reference TRBV5-5 and TRBJ1-1, reads DAGVTQSPTHLIKTRGQQVTLRCSPISGHKSVSWYQQVLGQGPQFIFQYYEKEERGRGNFPDRFSARQFPNYSSELNVNALLLGDSALYLCASSLRSGEPAEAFFGQGTRLTVV.